Sequencing of this TCR beta chain was carried out in a study of shared clonotypes between healthy human individuals. The study's findings and limits: Estimated clonotype richness was generally higher in naive than memory subsets.

A note on this clone: The antigen is not known.

CDR1 is SGHVS, CDR2 FQNEAQ, per germline. The junction had 3 bases not matched to a gene; V was cut back by 5 bases and J by 4 bases. The CDR3 totals 14 residues. Assay used: immunoSEQ multiplex PCR; TCRdb lists only in-frame clones, some missing. The profile covers around 2.5 million clones, with approximately 93% appearing a single time and around 0.37% taken by the ten largest. Within Nashville, Tennessee resided all donors, each a Caucasian adult. Source material: naive CD4+ T cells from PBMCs. Indicated subset: CD45RA+ positively selected. This sequence was found in a man between 18 and 35 years old in good health. Some clones in this sample may be carry-over from other donors' samples. J is TRBJ1-3 and V is TRBV7-8; 9 nucleotides line up with TRBD1. Here the CDR3 reads CASSTGTGGNTIYF. CDR3 nucleotides: TGTGCCAGCAGCACCGGGACAGGGGGAAACACCATATATTTT.